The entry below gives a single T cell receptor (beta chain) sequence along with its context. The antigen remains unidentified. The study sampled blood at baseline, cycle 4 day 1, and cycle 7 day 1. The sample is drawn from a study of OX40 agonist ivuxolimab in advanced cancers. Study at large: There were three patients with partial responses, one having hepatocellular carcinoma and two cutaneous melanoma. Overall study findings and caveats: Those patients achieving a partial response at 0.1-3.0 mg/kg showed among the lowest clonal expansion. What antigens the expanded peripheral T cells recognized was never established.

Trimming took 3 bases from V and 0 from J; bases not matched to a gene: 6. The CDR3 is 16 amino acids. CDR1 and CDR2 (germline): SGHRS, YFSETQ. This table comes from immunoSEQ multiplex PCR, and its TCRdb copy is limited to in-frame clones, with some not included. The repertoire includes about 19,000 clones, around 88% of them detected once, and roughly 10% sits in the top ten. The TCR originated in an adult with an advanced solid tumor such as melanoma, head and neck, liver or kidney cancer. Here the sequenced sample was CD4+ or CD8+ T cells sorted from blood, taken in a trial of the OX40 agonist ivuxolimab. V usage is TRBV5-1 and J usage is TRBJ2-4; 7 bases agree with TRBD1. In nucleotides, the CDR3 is TGCGCCAGCAGCTGGGACAGTATTCTAGCCAAAAACATTCAGTACTTC. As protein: CASSWDSILAKNIQYF.